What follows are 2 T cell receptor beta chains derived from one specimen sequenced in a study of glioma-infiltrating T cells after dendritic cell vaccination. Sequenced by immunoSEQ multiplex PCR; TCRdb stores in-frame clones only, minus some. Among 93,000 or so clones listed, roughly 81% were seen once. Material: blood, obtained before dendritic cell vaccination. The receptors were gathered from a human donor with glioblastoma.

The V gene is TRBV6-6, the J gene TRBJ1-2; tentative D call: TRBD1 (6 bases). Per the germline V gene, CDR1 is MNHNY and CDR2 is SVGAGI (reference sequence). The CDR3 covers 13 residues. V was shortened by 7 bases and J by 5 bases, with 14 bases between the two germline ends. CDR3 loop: CASIITGSYGYTF. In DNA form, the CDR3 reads TGTGCCAGCATTATAACAGGGAGTTATGGCTACACCTTC.

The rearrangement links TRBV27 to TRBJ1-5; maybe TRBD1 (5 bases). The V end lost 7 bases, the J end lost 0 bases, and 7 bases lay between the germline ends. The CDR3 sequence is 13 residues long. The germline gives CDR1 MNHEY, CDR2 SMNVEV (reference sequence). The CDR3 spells CASTQGSNQPQHF. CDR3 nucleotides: TGTGCCAGCACGCAGGGTAGCAATCAGCCCCAGCATTTT.